The source of this T cell receptor (beta chain) is a study of T cell responses to AZD1222 COVID-19 vaccine listed by TCRdb under 2021. Study-level background: AZD1222 recipients with second doses at about 4 weeks or about 12 weeks were pooled, because spike-specific TCR depth and breadth did not differ between schedules. A total of under 250 trial participants underwent TCR sequencing, of whom roughly 210 had received two doses of AZD1222 and around 25 had received two doses of the MenACWY control vaccine. Trial participants were enrolled into age subgroups of 18-55, 56-69 and 70-plus years, which contained 148, 28 and 57 TCR-sequenced participants, respectively.

Concerning this clone: What antigen it recognizes has not been identified. No base quality values were provided; no much bigger clone lies one nucleotide off.

V is cut back by 3 bases and J by 6 bases, with 11 bases in the junction unmatched. The germline V gene (reference sequence) provides CDR1 SGHNT and CDR2 YYREEE. The CDR3 goes from the cysteine to the phenylalanine over 17 residues. The sequence is cut down to CDR3 DNA, 51 bases in frame from base 1. The CDR3 regions of human TCRbeta chains were subjected to immunosequencing. The study's own analysis went as follows. TCRs in the repertoires were matched against a reference library of SARS-CoV-2-specific TCRs that had been generated with the MIRA antigen-specificity platform. Breadth meant the fraction of unique TCRs that were SARS-CoV-2-associated, whereas depth meant the fraction of total T cells that were SARS-CoV-2-associated. Using the MIRA data, each spike-specific TCR was mapped to the spike region that the TCR reacts to and placed in a CD4 or CD8 class. Log10-transformed breadth and depth values were compared by one-way ANOVA with Sidak's multiple comparisons tests. TCRdb provides this immuneACCESS table in a form limited to in-frame rearrangements. Some clones are lacking; in checked studies, under half of them reflect an unresolved V gene, and why the rest are absent is not known. The V and J calls and the clone size are those of that table, but D and trimming were determined from the DNA. This sample lists more than 95,000 clones; 89% were detected once. The biggest ten clones account for more than 4% of the sample.

This sample's time point label indicates: baseline before first vaccination. Vaccinee samples came from UK trials COV001 and COV002, including a single-blind randomized controlled phase 2/3 trial of AZD1222 (ChAdOx1 nCoV-19) in healthy adults. For TCRbeta chain sequencing, PBMC samples from trial participants were taken at day 0 and at day 28 after the second dose. The paper as a whole reports these results and caveats: Because no day 14 peak-response samples were available, the repertoires could be characterized only after the peak T cell response. Nearly half of unique spike-specific TCRs reportedly recognized epitopes outside regions mutated in the B.1.351 and B.1.1.7 variants. In the small 56-69-year group, the increase in depth fell short of significance, most likely because of low power. Participants were mostly white British, with more females than males. The authors suggested clonal diversity may have been underestimated. After two AZD1222 doses, both the breadth and the depth of spike-specific TCRs were significantly higher than at day 0 and than in MenACWY recipients. Conclusions about previously exposed vaccinees were limited because only a handful of AZD1222 recipients were SARS-CoV-2 seropositive at baseline. The whole spike protein was spanned by vaccine-associated CD4 TCRs, and dominant responses were seen in regions 160-218 and 743-854.

This TCR was sampled from an adult in good health. The source was peripheral blood, collected on day 0 of AZD1222 vaccination. The chain is encoded by TRBV5-4 joined to TRBJ1-6, with 8 bases aligning to TRBD1. The sequenced DNA is TGTGCCAGCAGCTCCGGGACAGGCCAAATGGGTAATTCACCCCTCCACTTT. Its protein reads: CASSSGTGQMGNSPLHF.